The clone carrying this TCR beta chain turned up a few times. No antigen is known for it. These data originate in a study of regulatory T cells in long-lasting Graves disease. Regarding the study as a whole: Relative to new patients (roughly 980), persistent patients exhibited greater sharing of public clonotypes (approximately 2,500).

As to time point: persistent/refractory GD, antithyroid drugs over 5 years with positive TRAb. Scientists built the TCR library using RNA that was extracted from PBMCs. The CDR3 has 13 amino acids. The germline V gene has CDR1 SGHVS and CDR2 FNYEAQ. V was cut by 4 bases and J by 6 bases, with 10 bases left in between. Libraries of TCR beta came from iRepertoire HTBI primers plus Arm-PCR of CDR3 regions. TCRdb ran MiXCR on the multiplex PCR reads and lists one entry per CDR3 protein. Counted here are about 400,000 distinct CDR3 sequences, less than 25% occurring once; the ten biggest clones make up 20%.

This TCR derives from a female donor with Graves disease. The sequencing used peripheral blood mononuclear cells (PBMCs), collected when the disease was refractory, from a patient treated with antithyroid drugs. V and J are TRBV7-6 and TRBJ2-1, with a possible D match to TRBD1 (6 bases). The DNA for the CDR3 is TGTGCCAGCAGCTCGGACAGCCCCAATGAGCAGTTCTTC. Protein: CASSSDSPNEQFF.